The next 3 T cell receptor beta chains were all read from a single sample in a study of CD8 T cells in ankylosing spondylitis. One entry per CDR3 protein, called by TCRdb with MiXCR from the 5' RACE reads. In the table there are roughly 150,000 distinct CDR3 sequences, 25% to 35% of which are singletons. The sequencing sample was made of synovial fluid, either unsorted or a sorted T cell fraction (not recorded which). The receptors come from a male donor with ankylosing spondylitis.

The rearrangement uses TRBV15 and TRBJ2-5; TRBD2 aligns across 15 bases. From germline, CDR1 is LNHNV and CDR2 YYDKDF (reference sequence). The CDR3 length is 17 residues. V shed 5 bases, J shed 5 bases, and the junction held 9 bases outside the gene matches. CDR3 amino acids: CATSGGLAGGPSETQYF. In DNA, the CDR3 is TGTGCCACCAGCGGAGGACTAGCGGGAGGGCCTTCGGAGACCCAGTACTTC.

This clonotype was observed many times. CDR3 loop: CASKRDQNTGELFF. CDR3 in DNA: TGTGCCAGCAAGAGGGACCAAAACACCGGGGAGCTGTTTTTT. This rearrangement joins TRBV6-2 or TRBV6-3 to TRBJ2-2, with D perhaps given as TRBD1 or TRBD2 (5 bases each). V was clipped by 7 bases and J by 2 bases, with 11 bases between them. The CDR3 length is 14 residues. Looked up from germline, CDR1 is MNHEY and CDR2 is SVGEGT.

At least ten counts were recorded for this clonotype. The chain uses TRBV7-9 and TRBJ1-1; D remains unclear. V lost 5 bases to trimming and J lost 1 base, with 8 bases between them. The CDR3 has 13 amino acids. Germline CDR1 reads SEHNR; CDR2 reads FQNEAQ (reference sequence). The CDR3 sequence: CASSLSWNTEAFF. For the CDR3, the DNA is TGTGCCAGCAGCCTCTCGTGGAACACTGAAGCTTTCTTT.